Shown below are 22 T cell receptor delta chains from a single sample sequenced in a study of Vδ1+ human thymocytes. Sequences come from RNA converted to cDNA by reverse transcription. Multiplex PCR used pooled V-gene forward primers and a constant-region reverse primer to amplify CDR3s. TCRdb reanalysed the multiplex PCR reads via CATT. The sample has under 25,000 delta-chain clones; about 8% are singletons. Study-wide results and caveats: Thymic TRG and TRD repertoires appeared highly polyclonal.

No antigen is known for these receptors. The material sequenced was Vdelta1+ gamma-delta thymocytes from the thymus. Subset of the sample: FACS-sorted CD3+ TCRalphabeta- TCRVdelta1+ TCRVdelta2- thymocytes. All receptors derive from a child under three years old who had congenital heart surgery.

The chain employs TRDV1 and TRDJ1; 11 nucleotides match TRDD3. Looked up from germline, CDR1 is TSWWSYY and CDR2 is QGS. Germline trimming cut 2 bases from V and 0 bases from J; bases unmatched to any gene: 14. The CDR3 is 20 residues long. This CDR3 reads CALGEGCGGYASPYTDKLIF. Written as DNA, the CDR3 is TGTGCTCTTGGGGAAGGATGTGGGGGATACGCGTCCCCATACACCGATAAACTCATCTTT.

The chain couples TRDV1 to TRDJ1, with 13 nucleotides matching TRDD3. CDR1 is TSWWSYY and CDR2 is QGS in the germline V gene. Germline trimming cut 2 bases from V and 1 base from J; bases unmatched to any gene: 16. The CDR3 is 21 residues long. The CDR3 coding sequence is TGTGCTCTTGGGGAAGGCCTTCCTACCTACTGGGGGATACGAACCACCGATAAACTCATCTTT. This gives the protein CALGEGLPTYWGIRTTDKLIF.

This chain uses TRDV1 with TRDJ1, with TRDD3 identical over 11 bases. CDR1 is TSWWSYY, CDR2 QGS, per germline. V gave up 2 bases and J gave up 3 bases; unmatched junction bases: 26. This CDR3 has 23 amino acids. CDR3 amino acids: CALGEYYKCLPALGDTCSDKLIF. The CDR3 bases are TGTGCTCTTGGGGAATATTATAAGTGCCTTCCTGCTCTGGGGGATACCTGTTCCGATAAACTCATCTTT.

The gene calls are TRDV1 and TRDJ1; 11 bases are a match to TRDD3. This CDR3 contains 19 residues. The germline CDR1 and CDR2 sequences are TSWWSYY and QGS. Unmatched junction bases numbered 16, after V lost 4 bases and J lost 3 bases. The CDR3 is CALGAWGIRWPTPADKLIF. The CDR3 bases are TGTGCTCTTGGGGCGTGGGGGATACGATGGCCAACACCGGCCGATAAACTCATCTTT.

This chain uses TRDV1 with TRDJ1, with 11 bases that match TRDD3. V lost 9 bases to trimming and J lost 6 bases; unmatched junction nucleotides: 15. The CDR3 totals 16 residues. Germline V lookup: CDR1 TSWWSYY, CDR2 QGS. CDR3 sequence reads: CALVKYWGIGPNKLIF. CDR3 nucleotide sequence: TGTGCTCTGGTCAAGTACTGGGGGATAGGACCCAATAAACTCATCTTT.

The chain couples TRDV1 to TRDJ1; TRDD3 agrees at 9 bases. The J gene is not listed in TCRdb, so it was assigned here from a DNA match to germline. The CDR3 is 21 residues long. Germline V gene lookup returns CDR1 TSWWSYY and CDR2 QGS. Trimming cost V 4 bases and J 3 bases; bases outside gene matches: 24. The CDR3 spells CALGASGPPFRWGIWADKLIF. Here the CDR3 DNA reads TGTGCTCTTGGGGCCTCGGGGCCTCCCTTCCGGTGGGGGATATGGGCCGATAAACTCATCTTT.

The chain carries TRDV1 and TRDJ1; tentative D call: TRDD2 (6 bases). This CDR3 spans 20 amino acids. Deletions cut 4 bases from V and 8 bases from J, with 35 bases between. Per germline, CDR1 TSWWSYY and CDR2 QGS. For the CDR3, the DNA is TGTGCTCTTGGGGGAGTCTCCCCCTCCTACAGGAGATGGGCTGACCTAAAACTCATCTTT. This gives the protein CALGGVSPSYRRWADLKLIF.

As for this clone: Compared with germline, one end of the junction differs, possibly owing to a read error. This rearrangement joins TRDV1 to TRDJ1; TRDD3 matches 10 bases. CDR3 length: 21 amino acids. CDR1 is TSWWSYY and CDR2 is QGS in the germline V gene. The CDR3 region is CALGEGGGPPHCGGYTDRLIF. In nucleotides, the CDR3 is TGTGCTCTTGGGGAAGGAGGTGGGCCCCCTCATTGTGGGGGATACACCGATAGACTCATCTTT.

This clone came up once. The chain joins TRDV1 to TRDJ1, with TRDD2 identical over 8 bases. TCRdb is silent on the J gene; assignment here came from matching the DNA to germline. Germline V lookup: CDR1 TSWWSYY, CDR2 QGS. V gave up 3 bases and J gave up 2 bases; unmatched junction bases: 14. There are 18 residues in the CDR3. The CDR3 bases are TGTGCTCTTGGGGAGAACTTCCTACGGCGGGGGCTGACCGATAAACTCATCTTT. This codes for CALGENFLRRGLTDKLIF.

The table lists this clone with a few counts. The chain links TRDV1 to TRDJ1; perhaps TRDD2 as D (6 bases). Germline V gene sequence: CDR1 TSWWSYY, CDR2 QGS. V shed 1 base and J shed 10 bases, with 31 bases lying between them. The CDR3 extends over 19 amino acids. The CDR3 DNA reads TGTGCTCTTGGGGAACGTAGGCAGGAAGGTCCTACCTTATACGGAGGACTCATCTTT. Translating gives CALGERRQEGPTLYGGLIF.

This sequence joins TRDV1 and TRDJ1, with 12 bases lining up with TRDD3. The V and J ends lost 3 bases and 1 base, in that order; junction bases with no gene match: 12. CDR1 is TSWWSYY, CDR2 QGS, per germline. There are 19 residues in the CDR3. CDR3 DNA: TGTGCTCTTGGGGATCCCCCATCAGCTGGGGGATACGGCACCGATAAACTCATCTTT. The encoded protein is CALGDPPSAGGYGTDKLIF.

This clone was counted only a few times. The chain has TRDV1 and TRDJ1; TRDD3 might be the D (5 bases). V lost 6 bases, J lost 0 bases, and 26 bases lay in between. The CDR3 spans 19 residues. The germline CDR1 and CDR2 sequences are TSWWSYY and QGS. This CDR3 is CALGPPPREDKGYTDKLIF. The CDR3 DNA reads TGTGCTCTTGGCCCCCCTCCGCGGGAGGATAAGGGGTACACCGATAAACTCATCTTT.

Only a few counts were recorded for this clone. The chain is built from TRDV1 and TRDJ1, with D perhaps TRDD2 (5 bases). Trimming pared 0 bases from V and 2 bases from J, leaving 19 bases between. Germline CDR1 and CDR2: TSWWSYY and QGS. This CDR3 region has 18 residues. CDR3 bases: TGTGCTCTTGGGGAACTAAGGTTAGGGCTTCCCTCAACCGATAAACTCATCTTT. Translating gives CALGELRLGLPSTDKLIF.

This clone was detected only a few times. The J gene is TRDJ1, the V gene TRDV1; 11 bases map to TRDD3. The V segment lost 2 bases and the J segment 0 bases; nucleotides outside the gene matches: 23. The germline CDR1 and CDR2 sequences are TSWWSYY and QGS. This CDR3 is built from 23 residues. Written as DNA, the CDR3 is TGTGCTCTTGGGGAAAATCGTCCCTTCGGTAAGTCTGGGGGATACATGTACACCGATAAACTCATCTTT. Translation: CALGENRPFGKSGGYMYTDKLIF.

Only a few counts were recorded for this clone. V and J are TRDV1 and TRDJ1; D might be TRDD3 (6 bases). The germline V gene has CDR1 TSWWSYY and CDR2 QGS. The V end lost 0 bases, the J end lost 6 bases, and 14 bases lay between the germline ends. The CDR3 runs 15 residues. CDR3 in DNA: TGTGCTCTTGGGGAACTTTGGGGGGCTGGGAATAAACTCATCTTT. Its protein is CALGELWGAGNKLIF.

In this sample, this clone turned up a few times. The rearrangement joins TRDV1 to TRDJ1; 7 positions agree with TRDD3. Trimming removed 0 bases from V and 2 bases from J; junction bases left unmatched: 15. There are 19 residues in the CDR3. Germline CDR1 TSWWSYY, CDR2 QGS. This chain's CDR3 is CALGELWPLGIPQTDKLIF. Here the CDR3 DNA reads TGTGCTCTTGGGGAACTTTGGCCACTGGGGATCCCCCAAACCGATAAACTCATCTTT.

This rearrangement joins TRDV1 to TRDJ1, with 11 bases lining up with TRDD3. The V gene end was trimmed by 4 bases and the J gene end by 3 bases; junction bases not matched to a gene: 7. The CDR3 is 16 amino acids. From germline, CDR1 is TSWWSYY and CDR2 QGS. The CDR3 DNA is TGTGCTCTTGGGGCCTATTACTGGGGGATAGCCGATAAACTCATCTTT. It encodes CALGAYYWGIADKLIF.

This clone was found a few times. The V gene is TRDV1, the J gene TRDJ1, with 11 bases fitting TRDD3. V dropped 1 base and J dropped 6; count of bases not matched to a gene: 4. Germline V gene lookup returns CDR1 TSWWSYY and CDR2 QGS. The CDR3 is 15 amino acids. CDR3 residues: CALGEHGGYANKLIF. The CDR3 nucleotides read TGTGCTCTTGGGGAACATGGGGGATACGCCAATAAACTCATCTTT.

The chain recombines TRDV2 with TRDJ1, with D tentatively TRDD3 (5 bases). This CDR3 has 13 residues. Trimming took 6 bases from V and 8 from J, leaving 18 bases between them. CDR1 GEAIGNYY and CDR2 EKD come from the germline V gene. CDR3 DNA sequence: TGTGCCTGTCCAAATCGGGGAGCCCAAAAACTCATCTTT. Amino acid sequence: CACPNRGAQKLIF.

This clone was seen a few times. The chain couples TRDV1 to TRDJ1; TRDD3 aligns across 10 bases. The CDR3 has 21 residues. Germline values: CDR1 TSWWSYY, CDR2 QGS. With 3 bases clipped from V and 0 bases from J, the junction kept 19 bases outside the gene matches. In DNA form, the CDR3 reads TGTGCTCTTGGGGATTCCTACCCGATTTACTGGGGGATGTTGTACACCGATAAACTCATCTTT. Translating it yields CALGDSYPIYWGMLYTDKLIF.

The genes are TRDV1 and TRDJ1; D is unresolved. Since TCRdb gives no J gene, matching the DNA to germline was used here to assign it. The CDR3 is made up of 18 amino acids. Germline-derived CDR1 and CDR2 are TSWWSYY and QGS. The germline V and J ends were trimmed by 0 bases and 0 bases, with 17 bases remaining between them. In nucleotides, the CDR3 is TGTGCTCTTGGGGAACTCAAGGGACCTATCCGGTACACCGATAAACTCATCTTT. It yields the protein CALGELKGPIRYTDKLIF.

The chain couples TRDV1 to TRDJ1; either TRDD2 or TRDD3 may supply D (5 bases each). Germline lookup yields CDR1 TSWWSYY and CDR2 QGS. This CDR3 is built from 14 residues. Trimming stripped 3 bases from V and 4 bases from J, with 12 bases between. CDR3 protein: CALGDGVPVDKLIF. The CDR3 region has the DNA TGTGCTCTTGGGGATGGGGTTCCTGTCGATAAACTCATCTTT.